These T cell receptor beta chains were read from a single sample in a study of monozygotic twins with inflammatory bowel disease. One entry per CDR3 protein, without DNA, is what TCRdb gives after re-calling the 5' RACE reads. Its listing shows around 380,000 distinct CDR3 sequences. Sequencing was carried out using blood. All receptors come from a human donor with ulcerative colitis or Crohn's disease, or a healthy co-twin of an affected twin (not recorded which). CDR3s include the opening cysteine and the closing phenylalanine or tryptophan. Fields, in order: J gene, V gene, CDR3 protein.

>TRBJ2-1|TRBV11-2
CASSRNSPTGPIIYNEQFF
>TRBJ1-1|TRBV30
CAWSPLTEAFF
>TRBJ2-7|TRBV6-1
CASREGLSLYEQYF
>TRBJ2-1|TRBV5-1
CASSLAVAGYNEQFF
>TRBJ2-5|TRBV11-2
CASSLAPGLALQETQNF
>TRBJ2-4|TRBV2
CASSLRTSGGAQNIQYF
>TRBJ2-3|TRBV2
CASTGRRTDTQYF
>TRBJ2-3|TRBV5-8
CASSFKLAGGPSTDTQYF
>TRBJ1-3|TRBV29-1
CSFTQTRGRVDTIYF
>TRBJ2-1|TRBV5-1
CASSLEGQSSYNEQFF
>TRBJ1-5|TRBV19
CASSSRTRQPQHF
>TRBJ2-5|TRBV12-3/TRBV12-4
CASRRDREEETQYF
>TRBJ2-1|TRBV2
CASSEVWRGGRNEQFF
>TRBJ2-1|TRBV20-1
CSADGGNEQFF
>TRBJ2-3|TRBV5-5
CASSQLHVAVYSTDTQYF
>TRBJ2-3|TRBV4-2
CASTLGGTYSTDTQYF
>TRBJ2-3|TRBV27
CASSLALEIADTQYF
>TRBJ2-1|TRBV7-8
CASSLPTNNEQFF
>TRBJ2-1|TRBV6-1
CASGSPPNEQFF
>TRBJ1-1|TRBV29-1
CSVQVPRGSTLLAFF